Below, 30 T cell receptor beta chains from the same sample are listed, as sequenced in a study of vaccination effects on CD4 cells after COVID-19. Antigens for these TCRs are unknown. Between days 10 and 11 of culture, CD4+ T cells were separated out. Sequencing used immunoSEQ multiplex PCR; TCRdb keeps in-frame clones, though not all of them. The sample contains 70,000 to 75,000 clones, around 77% of which appear only once. Specimen: CD4+ T cells from PBMCs cultured without peptide, collected before COVID-19 vaccination. The receptors were sampled from a human donor who received a COVID-19 vaccine.

The gene calls are TRBV12-5 and TRBJ2-1; 10 bases fit TRBD2. Losses at the gene ends were 1 base for V and 7 bases for J; bases not matched to a gene: 7. The CDR3 runs 16 residues. Germline lookup yields CDR1 LGHNT and CDR2 FRNRAP. The CDR3 region is CASGLGAERGGNEQFF. CDR3 in DNA: TGTGCTAGTGGTTTGGGTGCCGAGCGGGGGGGGAATGAGCAGTTCTTC.

The rearrangement joins TRBV2 to TRBJ2-1; no clear D. Deletions cut 5 bases from V and 15 bases from J, with 23 bases between. This CDR3 region has 14 residues. CDR1 and CDR2 (germline): SNHLY, FYNNEI. In DNA form, the CDR3 reads TGTGCCAGCAGTCGAAGTTCTTCCCCCACCCTTGGGTTCTTC. This codes for CASSRSSSPTLGFF.

The CDR3 sequence: CASSLSGTGELFF. The DNA for the CDR3 is TGTGCCAGCAGCTTAAGTGGCACCGGGGAGCTGTTTTTT. The V and J genes are TRBV7-9 and TRBJ2-2, with D unclear. This CDR3 spans 13 amino acids. Germline CDR1 SEHNR, CDR2 FQNEAQ (reference sequence). V was trimmed by 2 bases and J by 4 bases, leaving 5 bases between them.

The V and J genes are TRBV15 and TRBJ2-4, with 8 bases matching TRBD1. The CDR3 is made up of 16 amino acids. Germline V gene data show CDR1 as LNHNV and CDR2 as YYDKDF (reference sequence). The ends lost 3 bases at V and 0 bases at J; junction bases unmatched: 4. Here the CDR3 DNA reads TGTGCCACCAGCAGGATACAGGGGGTAGCCAAAAACATTCAGTACTTC. This codes for CATSRIQGVAKNIQYF. Using reference TRBV15 and TRBJ2-4 for the parts outside the CDR3, the full variable domain is DAMVIQNPRYQVTQFGKPVTLSCSQTLNHNVMYWYQQKSSQAPKLLFHYYDKDFNNEADTPDNFQSRRPNTSFCFLDIRSPGLGDTAMYLCATSRIQGVAKNIQYFGAGTRLSVL.

The rearrangement links TRBV3-1 (or the pseudogene TRBV3-2) to TRBJ2-3; TRBD2 aligns across 9 bases. Germline CDR1 is LGHDT and CDR2 is YNNKEL (reference sequence). The V gene end was trimmed by 2 bases and the J gene end by 2 bases; junction bases not matched to a gene: 5. This CDR3 is 16 amino acids long. The CDR3 loop is CASSQIRLAVTDTQYF. DNA for the CDR3: TGTGCCAGCAGCCAAATAAGACTAGCGGTCACAGATACGCAGTATTTT.

The rearrangement uses TRBV6-2 or TRBV6-3 and TRBJ1-2; 7 nucleotides line up with TRBD1. Germline CDR1 and CDR2: MNHEY and SVGEGT. Trimming cost V 2 bases and J 8 bases; bases outside gene matches: 5. The CDR3 runs to 13 residues. CDR3 DNA: TGTGCCAGCAGTTACGAGGGGGCCCGCGGCTACACCTTC. It specifies CASSYEGARGYTF.

This chain uses TRBV4-3 with TRBJ1-2; D may be TRBD1 (6 bases). This CDR3 is built from 16 residues. Germline values: CDR1 LGHNA, CDR2 YSLEER. The ends were cut back, 0 bases at V and 0 bases at J, with 11 bases in the middle. The CDR3 DNA reads as TGCGCCAGCAGCCAAGATTACAGGGCAGCTAACTATGGCTACACCTTC. The encoded protein is CASSQDYRAANYGYTF.

The chain combines TRBV7-9 with TRBJ1-1; no clear D. Deletions cut 5 bases from V and 4 bases from J, with 17 bases between. The CDR3 consists of 15 residues. From germline, CDR1 is SEHNR and CDR2 FQNEAQ (reference sequence). CDR3 nucleotides: TGTGCCAGCAGCCCGGGCCAGAGTTTCGGCACTGAAGCTTTCTTT. Protein product: CASSPGQSFGTEAFF. The full variable domain, in which reference TRBV7-9 and TRBJ1-1 provide the parts outside the CDR3, is DTGVSQNPRHKITKRGQNVTFRCDPISEHNRLYWYRQTLGQGPEFLTYFQNEAQLEKSRLLSDRFSAERPKGSFSTLEIQRTEQGDSAMYLCASSPGQSFGTEAFFGQGTRLTVV.

This chain connects TRBV14 to TRBJ2-7, with D perhaps matching TRBD2 (6 bases). Germline-derived CDR1 and CDR2 are SGHDN and FVKESK. V was clipped by 2 bases and J by 6 bases, with 11 bases between them. The CDR3 is 13 residues long. The CDR3 is CASSQFGGGEQYV. DNA of the CDR3: TGTGCCAGCAGCCAATTTGGGGGAGGCGAGCAGTACGTC.

The chain recombines TRBV5-1 with TRBJ2-3; 11 bases map to TRBD2. CDR3 length: 16 amino acids. Germline lookup yields CDR1 SGHRS and CDR2 YFSETQ. Losses at the gene ends were 2 bases for V and 0 bases for J; bases not matched to a gene: 2. CDR3 DNA sequence: TGCGCCAGCAGCTTTACTAGCGGGAGTAGCACAGATACGCAGTATTTT. Translation: CASSFTSGSSTDTQYF.

The chain couples TRBV6-5 to TRBJ2-7; maybe TRBD2 (5 bases). Germline-derived CDR1 and CDR2 are MNHEY and SVGAGI. The V and J ends lost 4 bases and 3 bases respectively, with 10 bases between them. CDR3 length: 13 amino acids. CDR3 bases: TGTGCCAGCAGTTTAGCGAAAAACTACGAGCAGTACGTC. Amino acid sequence: CASSLAKNYEQYV.

This clone was counted once. This CDR3 is CATSEGGTQFGGKLFF. CDR3 nucleotides: TGTGCCACCAGTGAGGGAGGGACACAATTCGGAGGAAAACTGTTTTTT. The gene calls are TRBV24-1 and TRBJ1-4, with D possibly matching TRBD1 (6 bases). V was clipped by 4 bases and J by 10 bases, with 21 bases between them. The CDR3 extends over 16 amino acids. CDR1 KGHDR and CDR2 SFDVKD come from the germline V gene.

The J gene is TRBJ1-3, the V gene TRBV5-1; D remains ambiguous. Trimming removed 0 bases at V and 1 base at J, with 8 bases between. Germline CDR1 and CDR2: SGHRS and YFSETQ. The CDR3 has 15 residues. The chain's CDR3 is CASSLGEASGNTIYF. The CDR3 nucleotides are TGCGCCAGCAGCTTGGGTGAGGCGTCTGGAAACACCATATATTTT.

This clone came up once. V and J are TRBV18 and TRBJ2-5; 9 bases align to TRBD1. V shed 0 bases and J 4 bases; nucleotides not matched to a gene: 6. CDR1 KGHSH and CDR2 LQKENI come from the germline V gene. The CDR3 sequence is 16 residues long. The CDR3 sequence is CASSPPRGQGGETQYF. DNA for the CDR3: TGTGCCAGCTCACCACCGAGGGGACAGGGAGGAGAGACCCAGTACTTC.

J is TRBJ1-5 and V is TRBV6-1, with a possible D match to TRBD1 (5 bases). From germline, CDR1 is MNHNS and CDR2 SASEGT. The CDR3 spans 18 residues. With 2 bases removed from V and 7 bases from J, the gap between germline ends came to 24 bases. CDR3 in DNA: TGTGCCAGCAGTGAACTCGGGGGGTCCCCCCCACCTGGGCAGCCCCAGCATTTT. It specifies CASSELGGSPPPGQPQHF.

The chain has TRBV29-1 and TRBJ1-1, with D maybe TRBD1 (6 bases). This CDR3 comprises 14 residues. CDR1 and CDR2 from the germline V gene are SQVTM and ANQGSEA. V lost 0 bases and J lost 1, with 9 bases in between. The CDR3 here is CSVEERGQNTEAFF. CDR3 DNA: TGCAGCGTTGAAGAGAGGGGACAGAACACTGAAGCTTTCTTT.

The chain combines TRBV2 with TRBJ2-2, with D possibly being TRBD1 or TRBD2 (5 bases each). Trimming cost V 1 base and J 6 bases, with 12 bases left between them. This CDR3 spans 15 amino acids. From germline, CDR1 is SNHLY and CDR2 FYNNEI. The CDR3 DNA is TGTGCCAGCAGTGAAGTGGGGGTAGCTTCCGGGGAGCTGTTTTTT. Amino acids: CASSEVGVASGELFF.

The genes are TRBV29-1 and TRBJ1-5; maybe TRBD1 (5 bases). Germline values: CDR1 SQVTM, CDR2 ANQGSEA. The CDR3 runs to 10 residues. Trimming removed 6 bases from V and 7 bases from J, with 7 bases in between. CDR3 nucleotide sequence: TGCAGCGTAAGGGGACAGCCCCAGCATTTT. It encodes CSVRGQPQHF.

This clone was recorded only once. V is TRBV27 and J is TRBJ1-5; a weak D match, TRBD1 (6 bases). CDR3 length equals 14 residues. V gave up 3 bases and J gave up 4 bases, with 10 bases separating them. The germline gives CDR1 MNHEY, CDR2 SMNVEV (reference sequence). CDR3 region: CASSFRGRNQPQHF. Here the CDR3 DNA reads TGTGCCAGCAGTTTTAGGGGGAGGAATCAGCCCCAGCATTTT.

The chain employs TRBV5-8 and TRBJ2-3, with unresolved D. CDR3 length equals 16 residues. In germline, CDR1 is SGHTS, CDR2 YDEGEE. V dropped 7 bases and J dropped 1 base, with 19 bases sitting between them. CDR3: CASPSRFWARTDTQYF. CDR3 bases: TGTGCCAGCCCCAGCCGCTTTTGGGCCCGCACAGATACGCAGTATTTT.

The genes are TRBV7-8 and TRBJ2-3; D uncertain. Germline CDR1 reads SGHVS; CDR2 reads FQNEAQ. Trimming cost V 5 bases and J 2 bases, with 5 bases left between them. This CDR3 spans 12 amino acids. CDR3 DNA sequence: TGTGCCAGCAGCCCAAACACAGATACGCAGTATTTT. This encodes CASSPNTDTQYF.

J is TRBJ2-5 and V is TRBV5-4, with TRBD2 matching 8 bases. CDR1 and CDR2 from the germline V gene are SGHNT and YYREEE (reference sequence). The CDR3 loop spans 16 amino acids. Unmatched junction bases numbered 10, after V lost 4 bases and J lost 2 bases. The DNA for the CDR3 is TGTGCCAGCAGCGCGGGACTAGGCGGACGGCAAGAGACCCAGTACTTC. Translating it yields CASSAGLGGRQETQYF.

The CDR3 coding sequence is TGTGCCAGCAGTTACAGGCTCCGGACCACTAATCAGCCCCAGCATTTT. It translates to CASSYRLRTTNQPQHF. The V gene is TRBV6-2 or TRBV6-3, the J gene TRBJ1-5, with unresolved D. Germline CDR1 is MNHEY and CDR2 is SVGEGT. The CDR3 spans 16 residues. Trimming stripped 2 bases from V and 4 bases from J, with 15 bases between.

The chain couples TRBV9 to TRBJ2-1; the match to TRBD1 covers 10 bases. Trimming removed 2 bases from V and 4 bases from J; junction bases left unmatched: 6. This CDR3 comprises 16 residues. The germline CDR1 and CDR2 sequences are SGDLS and YYNGEE. Here the CDR3 DNA reads TGTGCCAGCAGCGTTTCTGGGACAGGGGTATACAATGAGCAGTTCTTC. Residues: CASSVSGTGVYNEQFF. The variable domain in full, with the rest retrieved from reference TRBV9 and TRBJ2-1, is DSGVTQTPKHLITATGQRVTLRCSPRSGDLSVYWYQQSLDQGLQFLIQYYNGEERAKGNILERFSAQQFPDLHSELNLSSLELGDSALYFCASSVSGTGVYNEQFFGPGTRLTVL.

The V call is TRBV5-1, the J call TRBJ2-1; the D is unclear. This CDR3 is 13 amino acids long. The V gene lost 2 bases and the J gene lost 5 bases, with 8 bases spanning the gap. Looked up from germline, CDR1 is SGHRS and CDR2 is YFSETQ. As DNA, the CDR3 is TGCGCCAGCAGCTTTCTTGGGGACAATGAGCAGTTCTTC. It yields the protein CASSFLGDNEQFF.

V is TRBV28 and J is TRBJ2-2; D is unresolved. Trimming removed 3 bases from V and 4 bases from J, with 15 bases in between. The germline gives CDR1 MDHEN, CDR2 SYDVKM. The CDR3 contains 16 residues. The CDR3 loop is CASSFLISPITGELFF. The CDR3 DNA reads TGTGCCAGCAGTTTCCTTATCAGTCCCATCACCGGGGAGCTGTTTTTT. Drawing the rest from reference TRBV28 and TRBJ2-2, the complete variable domain is DVKVTQSSRYLVKRTGEKVFLECVQDMDHENMFWYRQDPGLGLRLIYFSYDVKMKEKGDIPEGYSVSREKKERFSLILESASTNQTSMYLCASSFLISPITGELFFGEGSRLTVL.

This clone was recorded only once. The DNA for the CDR3 is TGTGCCAGCAGTTACGCCCTTACAGGGAGCTATGGCTACACCTTC. This encodes CASSYALTGSYGYTF. The V gene is TRBV6-5, the J gene TRBJ1-2, with D possibly being TRBD1 (6 bases). The CDR3 consists of 15 residues. Trimming took off 2 bases at V and 4 bases at J, with 14 bases between the two ends. CDR1 and CDR2 (germline): MNHEY, SVGAGI.

The rearrangement joins TRBV18 to TRBJ1-1; D may be TRBD1 (5 bases). This CDR3 has 15 amino acids. The germline V gene has CDR1 KGHSH and CDR2 LQKENI. V was cut by 6 bases and J by 0 bases, with 14 bases left in between. CDR3 region: CASSPTGGMNTEAFF. The CDR3 DNA reads as TGTGCCAGCTCCCCTACAGGAGGAATGAACACTGAAGCTTTCTTT.

This chain connects TRBV18 to TRBJ2-6; no definite D call. The germline V and J ends were trimmed by 2 bases and 4 bases, with 15 bases remaining between them. Germline V gives CDR1 KGHSH, CDR2 LQKENI. This CDR3 spans 17 amino acids. The CDR3 here is CASSPVADASGANVLTF. The CDR3 region has the DNA TGTGCCAGCTCACCAGTCGCAGACGCCTCCGGGGCCAACGTCCTGACTTTC.

The rearrangement links TRBV5-4 to TRBJ2-6; D is unresolved. Between the trimmed V and J ends, which lost 2 bases and 4 bases, there was a span of 4 bases. The CDR3 loop spans 13 amino acids. Per the germline V gene, CDR1 is SGHNT and CDR2 is YYREEE (reference sequence). CDR3 DNA: TGTGCCAGCAGCTTTACCGGGGCCAACGTCCTGACTTTC. Translating it yields CASSFTGANVLTF.